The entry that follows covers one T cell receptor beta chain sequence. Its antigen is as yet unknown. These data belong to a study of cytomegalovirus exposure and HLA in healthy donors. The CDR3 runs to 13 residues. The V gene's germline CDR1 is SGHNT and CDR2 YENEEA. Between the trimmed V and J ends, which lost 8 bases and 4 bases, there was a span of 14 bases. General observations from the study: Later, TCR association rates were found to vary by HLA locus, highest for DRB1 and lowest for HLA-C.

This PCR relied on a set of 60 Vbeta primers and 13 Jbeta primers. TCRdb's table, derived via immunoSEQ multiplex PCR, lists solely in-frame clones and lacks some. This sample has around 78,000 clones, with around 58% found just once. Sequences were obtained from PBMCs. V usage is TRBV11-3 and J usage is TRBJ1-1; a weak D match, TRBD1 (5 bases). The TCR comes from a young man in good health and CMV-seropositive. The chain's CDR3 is CASGRAGVTEAFF. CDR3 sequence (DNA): TGTGCCAGCGGACGGGCGGGGGTCACTGAAGCTTTCTTT.